This TCR beta chain appears in the sequencing data of a study of OX40 agonist ivuxolimab in advanced cancers. Study-level background: Patients received the agonistic anti-OX40 (CD134) antibody ivuxolimab. Every 2 weeks, ivuxolimab was infused into the patients intravenously at between 0.01 and 10 mg/kg. Three patients, one with hepatocellular carcinoma and two with cutaneous melanoma, responded partially.

Regarding this clone: Its antigen is as yet unknown.

Study-wide results and caveats: In a subset of nonresponders, normalized T-cell clonal expansion was also low.

Method: immunoSEQ multiplex PCR; TCRdb's copy keeps in-frame clones and lacks some. Of some 10,000 clones listed, approximately 85% were seen once; the top ten hold about 43%. This receptor was taken from an adult with an advanced solid tumor such as melanoma, head and neck, liver or kidney cancer. The specimen comprised CD4+ or CD8+ T cells sorted from blood, sampled in a trial of the OX40 agonist ivuxolimab.

The CDR3 is CASSLAPPYEQYF. CDR3 nucleotide sequence: TGTGCCAGCAGCTTGGCTCCCCCCTACGAGCAGTACTTC. This chain uses TRBV5-5 with TRBJ2-7, with unresolved D. Trimming took 0 bases from V and 2 from J, leaving 6 bases between them. CDR1 is SGHKS and CDR2 is YYEKEE in the germline V gene (reference sequence). The CDR3 spans 13 residues.